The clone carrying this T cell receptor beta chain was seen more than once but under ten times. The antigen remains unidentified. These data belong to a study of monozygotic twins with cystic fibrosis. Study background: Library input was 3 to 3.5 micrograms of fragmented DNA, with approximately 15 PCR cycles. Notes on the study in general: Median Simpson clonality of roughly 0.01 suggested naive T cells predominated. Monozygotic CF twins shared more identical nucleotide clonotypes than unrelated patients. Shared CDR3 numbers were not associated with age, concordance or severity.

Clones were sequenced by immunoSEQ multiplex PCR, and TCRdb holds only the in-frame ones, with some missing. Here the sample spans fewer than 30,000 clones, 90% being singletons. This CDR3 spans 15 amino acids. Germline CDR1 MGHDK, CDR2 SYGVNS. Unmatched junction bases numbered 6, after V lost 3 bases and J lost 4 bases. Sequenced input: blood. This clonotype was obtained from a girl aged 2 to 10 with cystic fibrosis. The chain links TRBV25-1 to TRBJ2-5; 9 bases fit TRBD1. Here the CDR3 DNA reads TGTGCCAGCAGTGATTGGGGACAGGGACGAGAGACCCAGTACTTC. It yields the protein CASSDWGQGRETQYF.